This T cell receptor beta chain was sequenced in a study of T cell changes during pregnancy in multiple sclerosis. Generated by immunoSEQ multiplex PCR, the TCRdb table keeps only in-frame clones and is missing some. The sample consists of tens of thousands of clones, 93% of them appearing once. Germline V lookup: CDR1 SGHRS, CDR2 YFSETQ. Trimming shortened V by 4 bases and J by 5 bases, and 18 bases separated the two germline ends. There are 16 residues in the CDR3. The table lists this clone with a count of one. The rearrangement links TRBV5-1 to TRBJ1-4; TRBD1 is a possible D gene (6 bases). This sequence was found in a female donor in good health, enrolled as a control in a pregnancy study. The source material was peripheral blood, sampled in the third trimester of pregnancy. The CDR3 nucleotides read TGCGCCAGCAGCGCTGGGCGCTCAGGGGACAATGAAAAACTGTTTTTT. Translated: CASSAGRSGDNEKLFF.